This is a list of T cell receptor beta chains from one sample in a study of cytomegalovirus exposure and HLA in healthy donors. Assay used: immunoSEQ multiplex PCR; TCRdb lists only in-frame clones, some missing. The profile shows some 110,000 clones, around 10% of them singletons. The specimen sequenced was PBMCs. These receptors came from a man aged 35 to 55 in good health and CMV-seropositive. Each CDR3 is given with its conserved first and last residue. A D gene is named only where the DNA matches it firmly. The size of a clone is reported for some rows only, either as once, few or many, or as a class for expanded clones.

v_call	j_call	d_call	clone_size	cdr3_aa	cdr3_nt
TRBV15	TRBJ1-1	NA	few	CATSGGGDTEAFF	TGTGCCACCTCCGGCGGAGGGGACACTGAAGCTTTCTTT
TRBV6-5	TRBJ2-3	NA	NA	CASSYSALATDTQYF	TGTGCCAGCAGTTACTCGGCACTAGCTACAGATACGCAGTATTTT
TRBV11-3	TRBJ2-1	NA	once	CASSDKRVYNEQFF	TGTGCCAGCAGCGATAAACGGGTCTACAATGAGCAGTTCTTC
TRBV5-1	TRBJ1-4	TRBD1	NA	CARSLAGGEKLFF	TGCGCCAGAAGCTTGGCAGGGGGGGAAAAACTGTTTTTT
TRBV28	TRBJ2-2	NA	few	CASSLQGGNTGELFF	TGTGCCAGCAGTCTTCAGGGGGGGAACACCGGGGAGCTGTTTTTT
TRBV7-7	TRBJ1-4	TRBD1	few	CASSLVGQGDEKLFF	TGTGCTAGCAGCTTAGTAGGACAGGGGGATGAAAAACTGTTTTTT
TRBV27	TRBJ2-1	TRBD2	NA	CASIGGRMEFF	TGTGCCAGCATCGGCGGGAGGATGGAGTTCTTC
TRBV19	TRBJ2-7	TRBD1	few	CASSVTGTGGYYEQYF	TGTGCCAGTAGTGTCACCGGGACAGGGGGCTACTACGAGCAGTACTTC
TRBV15	TRBJ1-2	NA	few	CATSREGGYGYTF	TGTGCCACCAGCAGAGAAGGGGGATATGGCTACACCTTC
TRBV18	TRBJ1-2	TRBD1	few	CASSPPGTGVVNYGYTF	TGTGCCAGCTCACCACCGGGGACAGGGGTTGTGAACTATGGCTACACCTTC
TRBV5-1	TRBJ2-3	TRBD2	few	CASSPGTSSPRDTQYF	TGCGCCAGCAGCCCCGGGACTAGCAGCCCCAGGGATACGCAGTATTTT
TRBV13	TRBJ2-7	NA	few	CASSLGPGEYEQYF	TGTGCCAGCAGCTTAGGCCCCGGGGAGTACGAGCAGTACTTC
TRBV29-1	TRBJ1-4	TRBD1	NA	CSVQGAMDYNEKLFF	TGCAGCGTACAGGGGGCAATGGACTATAATGAAAAACTGTTTTTT
TRBV2	TRBJ2-5	NA	few	CASSEGGSQETQYF	TGTGCCAGCAGTGAAGGAGGGTCCCAAGAGACCCAGTACTTC
TRBV7-8	TRBJ2-3	TRBD2	NA	CASSLEGGRARQDTQYF	TGTGCCAGCAGCTTAGAAGGCGGGAGGGCCCGTCAAGATACGCAGTATTTT
TRBV29-1	TRBJ2-1	TRBD1	few	CSVLDRVDLNEQFF	TGCAGCGTTTTGGACAGGGTGGATTTGAATGAGCAGTTCTTC
TRBV4-1	TRBJ2-2	TRBD2	few	CASSQVGGLASVGGELFF	TGCGCCAGCAGCCAAGTGGGGGGACTAGCGTCCGTAGGCGGGGAGCTGTTTTTT
TRBV5-1	TRBJ2-2	TRBD1	few	CASSLSGTGNTGELFF	TGCGCCAGCAGCCTATCCGGGACAGGGAACACCGGGGAGCTGTTTTTT
TRBV9	TRBJ1-1	NA	few	CASSVGGPPALMNTEAFF	TGTGCCAGCAGCGTAGGGGGGCCGCCGGCGCTCATGAACACTGAAGCTTTCTTT
TRBV25-1	TRBJ2-2	NA	NA	CASSEKTGIITGELFF	TGTGCCAGCAGTGAAAAAACCGGGATTATCACCGGGGAGCTGTTTTTT
TRBV10-3	TRBJ2-7	TRBD2	few	CAIQTSEYYEQYF	TGTGCCATACAGACTAGCGAGTACTACGAGCAGTACTTC
TRBV7-9	TRBJ2-7	TRBD1	few	CASSSGTGAYEQYF	TGTGCCAGCAGCTCCGGGACAGGGGCCTACGAGCAGTACTTC
TRBV6-5	TRBJ1-2	NA	NA	CASSLSGYGYGYTF	TGTGCCAGCAGTTTATCAGGGTATGGCTATGGCTACACCTTC
TRBV4-3	TRBJ2-3	TRBD2	NA	CASSRRGAGGVYPDTQYF	TGCGCCAGCAGCCGAAGGGGGGCGGGAGGGGTTTATCCAGATACGCAGTATTTT
TRBV27	TRBJ1-1	NA	NA	CASSLGALNTEAFF	TGTGCCAGCAGTTTAGGGGCCCTGAACACTGAAGCTTTCTTT
TRBV5-1	TRBJ2-3	NA	few	CASSLAPGTPNTDTQYF	TGCGCCAGCAGCTTGGCCCCCGGGACTCCAAACACAGATACGCAGTATTTT
TRBV30	TRBJ2-7	TRBD2	few	CAWTWRENNEQYF	TGTGCCTGGACTTGGCGGGAGAACAACGAGCAGTACTTC
TRBV7-9	TRBJ1-1	NA	few	CASTTWGEGTEAFF	TGTGCCAGCACCACATGGGGAGAGGGCACTGAAGCTTTCTTT
TRBV7-9	TRBJ2-7	TRBD2	few	CASSLAASGSYEQYF	TGTGCCAGCAGCTTAGCGGCTAGCGGGAGCTACGAGCAGTACTTC
TRBV7-2	TRBJ2-3	TRBD2	NA	CASSPGRGTDTQYF	TGTGCCAGCAGCCCAGGGAGGGGCACAGATACGCAGTATTTT
TRBV2	TRBJ2-7	TRBD2	NA	CASTGAGGRGWGSYEQYF	TGTGCCAGCACTGGGGCGGGAGGGCGAGGTTGGGGCTCCTACGAGCAGTACTTC
TRBV6-4	TRBJ1-5	TRBD1	few	CASKGGRNKAVSNQPQHF	TGTGCCAGCAAAGGGGGCAGGAACAAGGCTGTGAGCAATCAGCCCCAGCATTTT
TRBV11-3	TRBJ2-3	TRBD2	NA	CASSLGTSLGTQYF	TGTGCCAGCAGCTTAGGGACTAGTCTTGGTACGCAGTATTTT
TRBV5-1	TRBJ2-7	TRBD1	few	CASSSRTGGDYEQYF	TGCGCCAGCAGCTCCCGGACAGGGGGTGACTACGAGCAGTACTTC
TRBV6-5	TRBJ2-1	TRBD1	NA	CASTLMTDRYNEQFF	TGTGCCAGCACCCTGATGACGGACAGGTACAATGAGCAGTTCTTC
TRBV7-2	TRBJ2-2	NA	few	CASSWGHTNTGELFF	TGTGCCAGCAGCTGGGGACATACTAACACCGGGGAGCTGTTTTTT
TRBV5-4	TRBJ2-2	NA	few	CASSLEAANTGELFF	TGTGCCAGCAGCTTGGAGGCGGCGAACACCGGGGAGCTGTTTTTT
TRBV7-3	TRBJ1-2	NA	many	CASSLGRLESYTF	TGTGCCAGCAGCTTAGGGCGCTTAGAATCCTACACCTTC
TRBV29-1	TRBJ2-3	TRBD1	few	CSVPGQDTDTQYF	TGCAGCGTCCCGGGACAGGACACAGATACGCAGTATTTT
TRBV6-5	TRBJ1-6	NA	few	CASSYQGSSYNSPLHF	TGTGCCAGCAGTTACCAGGGGAGCTCCTATAATTCACCCCTCCACTTT
TRBV19	TRBJ2-1	NA	few	CASSIGWSSYNEQFF	TGTGCCAGTAGTATTGGTTGGTCTAGCTACAATGAGCAGTTCTTC
TRBV7-9	TRBJ2-6	TRBD1	NA	CASRPRGNGANVLTF	TGTGCCAGCAGGCCCAGGGGGAATGGGGCCAACGTCCTGACTTTC
TRBV10-3	TRBJ1-5	NA	many	CAIKDGQNQPQHF	TGTGCCATCAAAGACGGACAGAATCAGCCCCAGCATTTT
TRBV5-4	TRBJ2-5	NA	NA	CASRSRQQETQYF	TGTGCCAGCAGATCAAGACAACAAGAGACCCAGTACTTC
TRBV5-4	TRBJ2-1	TRBD2	NA	CASEGPGLASYNEQFF	TGTGCCAGCGAGGGGCCGGGACTAGCGTCCTACAATGAGCAGTTCTTC